Shown below are 9 T cell receptor beta chains from a single sample sequenced in a study of blood T cell repertoires in COVID-19. Sequencing was performed with immunoSEQ multiplex PCR; in TCRdb, only in-frame clones are kept and a portion is missing. The repertoire holds fewer than 300,000 clones, with 80% to 90% as singletons. Material: PBMCs or T cells enriched from blood (not recorded which). These receptors were collected from a woman between 25 and 40 years old who had recovered from COVID-19.

The chain recombines TRBV7-6 with TRBJ1-2; TRBD1 matches 7 bases. The CDR3 sequence is 15 residues long. Germline V gene lookup returns CDR1 SGHVS and CDR2 FNYEAQ. The V segment lost 4 bases and the J segment 2 bases; nucleotides outside the gene matches: 7. The CDR3, as DNA: TGTGCCAGCAGCTCACGGACAGGAACAAACTATGGCTACACCTTC. It specifies CASSSRTGTNYGYTF.

V usage is TRBV28 and J usage is TRBJ1-5; TRBD1 agrees at 8 bases. V lost 6 bases and J lost 2; bases outside the gene matches: 3. The V gene's germline CDR1 is MDHEN and CDR2 SYDVKM. The CDR3 length is 14 residues. CDR3 sequence reads: CASSVTGGNQPQHF. The CDR3 region has the DNA TGTGCCAGCAGCGTGACAGGGGGCAATCAGCCCCAGCATTTT.

The genes are TRBV7-6 and TRBJ2-1; 15 bases are a match to TRBD2. In germline, CDR1 is SGHVS, CDR2 FNYEAQ. The J segment lost 9 bases and the V segment lost 1 base, leaving 4 bases of the junction unmatched. This CDR3 has 16 amino acids. DNA for the CDR3: TGTGCCAGCAGCTTAGGGACTAGCGGGGGGGTGAGTGAGCAGTTCTTC. As protein: CASSLGTSGGVSEQFF.

The gene calls are TRBV28 and TRBJ2-5; D unclear. CDR3 length: 15 residues. Trimming shortened V by 6 bases and J by 1 base, and 15 bases separated the two germline ends. The germline CDR1 and CDR2 sequences are MDHEN and SYDVKM. CDR3: CASSPPGPLQETQYF. DNA for the CDR3: TGTGCCAGCAGCCCACCAGGCCCCCTCCAAGAGACCCAGTACTTC.

The V gene is TRBV30, the J gene TRBJ1-4; D is undetermined. The ends were cut back, 0 bases at V and 0 bases at J, with 8 bases in the middle. Looked up from germline, CDR1 is GTSNPN and CDR2 is SVGIG (reference sequence). The CDR3 length is 15 residues. CDR3 bases: TGTGCCTGGAGTGTAACGGTCGCAACTAATGAAAAACTGTTTTTT. The encoded protein is CAWSVTVATNEKLFF. The whole variable domain, remainder taken from reference TRBV30 and TRBJ1-4, is SQTIHQWPATLVQPVGSPLSLECTVEGTSNPNLYWYRQAAGRGLQLLFYSVGIGQISSEVPQNLSASRPQDRQFILSSKKLLLSDSGFYLCAWSVTVATNEKLFFGSGTQLSVL.

The chain employs TRBV3-1 (or the pseudogene TRBV3-2) and TRBJ2-7; tentatively, D is TRBD2 (6 bases). V was shortened by 0 bases and J by 4 bases, with 19 bases between the two germline ends. CDR3 length: 17 amino acids. Per the germline V gene, CDR1 is LGHDT and CDR2 is YNNKEL (reference sequence). The CDR3 nucleotides read TGTGCCAGCAGCCAAGAAGGCAGGGCGTCGGGGAGGTACGAGCAGTACTTC. Residues: CASSQEGRASGRYEQYF.

This rearrangement joins TRBV5-1 to TRBJ1-1; 9 bases line up with TRBD1. V dropped 4 bases and J dropped 1; count of bases not matched to a gene: 5. Per the germline V gene, CDR1 is SGHRS and CDR2 is YFSETQ. This CDR3 region has 15 residues. CDR3 DNA: TGCGCCAGCAGCGGCACAGGGGGCGGGAACACTGAAGCTTTCTTT. It is translated as CASSGTGGGNTEAFF.

The rearrangement links TRBV6-6 to TRBJ2-7; TRBD2 agrees at 7 bases. V lost 2 bases, J lost 3 bases, and 1 base stayed unmatched. From germline, CDR1 is MNHNY and CDR2 SVGAGI (reference sequence). The CDR3 runs to 13 residues. The CDR3 coding sequence is TGTGCCAGCAGTTACGGGGAGGGCTACGAGCAGTACTTC. It translates to CASSYGEGYEQYF.

This clone was seen just once. The chain links TRBV5-4 to TRBJ2-1, with 7 bases lining up with TRBD1. Germline CDR1 is SGHNT and CDR2 is YYREEE (reference sequence). Trimming at V came to 4 bases and at J to 3 bases, leaving 7 bases not matched to a gene. There are 15 residues in the CDR3. CDR3 residues: CASSGDRDHYNEQFF. CDR3 coding DNA: TGTGCCAGCAGCGGTGACAGGGACCACTACAATGAGCAGTTCTTC. Based on the CDR3 plus reference TRBV5-4 and TRBJ2-1, the full variable domain is ETGVTQSPTHLIKTRGQQVTLRCSSQSGHNTVSWYQQALGQGPQFIFQYYREEENGRGNFPPRFSGLQFPNYSSELNVNALELDDSALYLCASSGDRDHYNEQFFGPGTRLTVL.